A selection of T cell receptor beta chains follows, all from one sample in a study of blood T cell repertoires in COVID-19. Method: immunoSEQ multiplex PCR; TCRdb's copy keeps in-frame clones and lacks some. The sample gives about 440,000 clones, around 88% of which show up once; roughly 12% is in the top ten. Sequenced sample: peripheral blood. These receptors were taken from a woman between 45 and 65 years old with COVID-19, enrolled during active disease. The CDR3 runs from the conserved cysteine through the conserved F or W. The D gene is left open where the match is weak. Rows give clone size only sometimes, using once, few, many, or a class for an expanded clone.

v_gene	abundance	j_gene	d_gene	CDR3nt	CDR3aa
TRBV5-4	.	TRBJ1-3	TRBD1	TGTGCCAGCAGCCGCACAGGGGTACCTGTCCGGGGAAACACCATATATTTT	CASSRTGVPVRGNTIYF
TRBV13	once	TRBJ2-3	.	TGTGCCAGCAGCTTAGGCCAGGGGAGCGATACGCAGTATTTT	CASSLGQGSDTQYF
TRBV19	.	TRBJ1-5	TRBD1	TGTGCCAGTAGCCTCCGGGACAGCGCGAATCAGCCCCAGCATTTT	CASSLRDSANQPQHF
TRBV3-1/TRBV3-2	few	TRBJ1-1	.	TGTGCCAGCAGCGTAACAGGGCTGAACACTGAAGCTTTCTTT	CASSVTGLNTEAFF
TRBV18	.	TRBJ2-2	TRBD1	TGTGCCAGCTCAGCGGGACAGGGCCCTAAAGAGCTGTTTTTT	CASSAGQGPKELFF
TRBV5-5	.	TRBJ2-7	TRBD2	TGTGCCAGCAGCTTGGGCGGGGGATCCTACGAGCAGTACTTC	CASSLGGGSYEQYF
TRBV19	.	TRBJ2-3	.	TGTGCCAGTAGTAAGGTCAGGGGTCCGGGTGGCACAGATACGCAGTATTTT	CASSKVRGPGGTDTQYF
TRBV5-1	.	TRBJ1-2	.	TGCGCCAGCAGCTTGACAGGTTTTACTAACTATGGCTACACCTTC	CASSLTGFTNYGYTF
TRBV27	.	TRBJ1-6	.	TGTGCCAGCAGCCCAGTAAGCTCCTATAATTCACCCCTCCACTTT	CASSPVSSYNSPLHF
TRBV5-4	.	TRBJ2-3	TRBD1	TGTGCCAGCAACCTACAGGGGGCGGGGACAGATACGCAGTATTTT	CASNLQGAGTDTQYF
TRBV5-1	.	TRBJ2-1	TRBD2	TGCGCCAGCAGCTTGGAGCGGGGGGGTATCAGTGAGCAGTTCTTC	CASSLERGGISEQFF
TRBV5-1	once	TRBJ2-1	.	TGCGCCAGCAGCCTAAGTAATGAGCAGTTCTTC	CASSLSNEQFF
TRBV6-5	.	TRBJ1-1	.	TGTGCCAGCAGTACTGCTTATCAGGGGACTGAAGCTTTCTTT	CASSTAYQGTEAFF
TRBV5-4	.	TRBJ1-4	.	TGTGCCAGCAGCTTGGAAGGACGGCGGGATGAAAAACTGTTTTTT	CASSLEGRRDEKLFF
TRBV6-5	.	TRBJ2-1	TRBD2	TGTGCCAGCAGAACATCCGTCCTGGGGAGGGATGAGCAGTTCTTC	CASRTSVLGRDEQFF
TRBV2	.	TRBJ2-5	.	TGTGCCAGCAGTGCTAAGGCGGTGCAAGAGACCCAGTACTTC	CASSAKAVQETQYF
TRBV5-8	once	TRBJ2-7	.	TGTGCCAGCAGCTTGGGTTTAGAGCAGTACTTC	CASSLGLEQYF
TRBV7-8	.	TRBJ2-7	.	TGTGCCAGCTCCCTGGGGACATTATCCTACGAGCAGTACTTC	CASSLGTLSYEQYF
TRBV5-1	.	TRBJ2-7	TRBD2	TGCGCCAGCAGCTTGGTACTAGCGGGGACCTACGAGCAGTACTTC	CASSLVLAGTYEQYF
TRBV11-3	.	TRBJ2-3	TRBD1	TGTGCCAGCAGCTTAGGAGGGGGCGCGACAGATACGCAGTATTTT	CASSLGGGATDTQYF
TRBV7-9	.	TRBJ1-1	TRBD1	TGTGCCAGCAGCCGACAGGGGCCGGGGGAAGCTTTCTTT	CASSRQGPGEAFF
TRBV19	.	TRBJ1-2	.	TGTGCCAGTAGTATAGCCCGAGACTACTATGGCTACACCTTC	CASSIARDYYGYTF
TRBV19	.	TRBJ1-5	.	TGTGCCAGTGAAGTAATGTGGACGGGGGTGGTGAGCAATCAGCCCCAGCATTTT	CASEVMWTGVVSNQPQHF
TRBV11-3	.	TRBJ2-1	TRBD2	TGTGCCAGCAGCTTAGGCGGGGGGGAGGGTGAGCAGTTCTTC	CASSLGGGEGEQFF
TRBV6-4	many	TRBJ1-1	TRBD1	TGTGCCAGCAGTGACCCCGTAGACAGGGGGCGAACTGAAGCTTTCTTT	CASSDPVDRGRTEAFF
TRBV5-5	few	TRBJ1-2	.	TGTGCCAGCAGCTTAAGGGGCGACTATGGCTACACCTTC	CASSLRGDYGYTF
TRBV10-3	.	TRBJ1-2	.	TGTGCCATCAGTGAACAGGGCGAGAGGGGCTACACCTTC	CAISEQGERGYTF
TRBV12-1	.	TRBJ2-1	.	TGTGCCAGCAGCTTCGGGGGGCCCAACAATGAGCAGTTCTTC	CASSFGGPNNEQFF
TRBV11-2	.	TRBJ2-7	.	TGTGCCAGCAGCCCGGTAGTATTAGACGAGCAGTACTTC	CASSPVVLDEQYF
TRBV18	.	TRBJ1-5	.	TGTGCCAGCTCAAGTGGGGAGGGCAATCAGCCCCAGCATTTT	CASSSGEGNQPQHF
TRBV6-1	.	TRBJ2-5	TRBD2	TGTGCCAGCAGTGAACCGGGGGGTTACCAAGAGACCCAGTACTTC	CASSEPGGYQETQYF
TRBV7-9	.	TRBJ1-2	.	TGTGCCAGCAGCCGCGATCTCTCTGGCTACACCTTC	CASSRDLSGYTF
TRBV18	.	TRBJ1-1	.	TGTGCCAGCTCACCTGGGCCCAACACTGAAGCTTTCTTT	CASSPGPNTEAFF
TRBV12-5	.	TRBJ2-2	.	TGTGCTAGTGCTCCTTGGACAACCGGGGAGCTGTTTTTT	CASAPWTTGELFF
TRBV6-2/TRBV6-3	.	TRBJ1-1	.	TGTGCCAGCAGTAGTAAGGGGCCTCTGAACACTGAAGCTTTCTTT	CASSSKGPLNTEAFF
TRBV11-2	.	TRBJ1-2	.	TGTGCCAGCCGATCCGGGGCAGGGGCCGATGGCTACACCTTC	CASRSGAGADGYTF
TRBV5-1	once	TRBJ1-4	.	TGCGCCAGCAGCTTACAGGGAGGGGAAAAACTGTTTTTT	CASSLQGGEKLFF
TRBV28	.	TRBJ1-1	.	TGTGCCAGCAGTTACCCAGCAGGACAGCCATTCTTGAACACTGAAGCTTTCTTT	CASSYPAGQPFLNTEAFF
TRBV30	once	TRBJ2-6	.	TGTGCCTGGGTCCGACAGAAGATAGACTCTGGGGCCAACGTCCTGACTTTC	CAWVRQKIDSGANVLTF
TRBV29-1	.	TRBJ1-2	TRBD1	TGCAGCGCCACCGGACAGGGCGCTGACGGCTACACCTTC	CSATGQGADGYTF
TRBV27	once	TRBJ2-7	TRBD1	TGTGCCAGCAGTTCCCTAGGGACAGGACGCTACGAGCAGTACTTC	CASSSLGTGRYEQYF
TRBV7-2	.	TRBJ2-5	.	TGTGCCAGCAGCTCCGTTCGTTCCGGGGAAGAGACCCAGTACTTC	CASSSVRSGEETQYF
TRBV19	.	TRBJ1-1	.	TGTGCCAGTAGTATCAAGAACACTGAAGCTTTCTTT	CASSIKNTEAFF
TRBV7-9	.	TRBJ1-3	.	TGTGCCAGCAGCTCTGGGCGGGGTCTGGTCACCATATATTTT	CASSSGRGLVTIYF
TRBV5-8	.	TRBJ1-5	.	TGTGCCAGCAGCTTGGTGGACAACAATCAGCCCCAGCATTTT	CASSLVDNNQPQHF
TRBV9	.	TRBJ1-4	TRBD1	TGTGCCAGCAGCGTGACAGGGGGAAGTAATGAAAAACTGTTTTTT	CASSVTGGSNEKLFF
TRBV9	.	TRBJ2-1	TRBD2	TGTGCCAGCAGCACCAGCGGGGGACCATACAATGAGCAGTTCTTC	CASSTSGGPYNEQFF
TRBV5-1	.	TRBJ2-1	TRBD1	TGCGCCAGCAGCGTAGGACAGGGGATCAATGAGCAGTTCTTC	CASSVGQGINEQFF
TRBV2	.	TRBJ2-3	.	TGTGCCAGCAGTGTTAGCGTAGATACGCAGTATTTT	CASSVSVDTQYF
TRBV30	.	TRBJ1-2	.	TGTGCCTGGGGGCCCGACGACAGGAATAATGGCTACACCTTC	CAWGPDDRNNGYTF
TRBV27	once	TRBJ1-2	.	TGTGCCAGCAGTTTAAGGTCGGCAGGGACTAACTATGGCTACACCTTC	CASSLRSAGTNYGYTF